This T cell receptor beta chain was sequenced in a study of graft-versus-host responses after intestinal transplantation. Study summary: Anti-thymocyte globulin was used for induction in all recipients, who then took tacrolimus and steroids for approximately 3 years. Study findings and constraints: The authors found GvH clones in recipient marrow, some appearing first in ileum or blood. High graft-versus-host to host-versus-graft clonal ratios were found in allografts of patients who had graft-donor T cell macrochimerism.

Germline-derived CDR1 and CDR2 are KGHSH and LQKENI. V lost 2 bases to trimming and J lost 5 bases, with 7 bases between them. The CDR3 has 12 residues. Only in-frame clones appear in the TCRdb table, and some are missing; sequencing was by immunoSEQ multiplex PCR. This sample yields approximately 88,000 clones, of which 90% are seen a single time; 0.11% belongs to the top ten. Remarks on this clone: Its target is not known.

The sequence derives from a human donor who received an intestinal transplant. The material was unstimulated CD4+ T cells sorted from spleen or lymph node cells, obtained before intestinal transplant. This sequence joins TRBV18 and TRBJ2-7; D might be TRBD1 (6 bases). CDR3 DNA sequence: TGTGCCAGCTCACCAGGGGGCGACGAGCAGTACTTC. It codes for CASSPGGDEQYF.